Each of the 4 T cell receptor beta chains below was sequenced from the same sample in a study of T cell repertoires in cytomegalovirus infection. TCRdb re-called the reads through MiXCR, storing one row per CDR3 protein. Found here are 450,000 to 650,000 distinct CDR3 sequences, more than 25% of them singletons; the top ten hold approximately 13%. The sequencing sample was made of PBMCs. Receptor source: a human donor in good health (CMV status not recorded). Some clones in this sample may be carry-over from other donors' samples.

This clonotype was recorded a few times. The chain is built from TRBV15 and TRBJ2-4; 7 bases fit TRBD2. The CDR3 is made up of 16 amino acids. With V trimmed by 2 bases and J by 7 bases, 11 bases remained unmatched. CDR1 is LNHNV and CDR2 is YYDKDF in the germline V gene (reference sequence). The CDR3 nucleotides are TGTGCCACCAGCAGACCGACTAGCACCGGGGGGAACATTCAGTACTTC. Translated, it gives CATSRPTSTGGNIQYF.

This clonotype came up a few times. The V gene is TRBV19, the J gene TRBJ2-1, with TRBD2 matching over 9 bases. There are 13 residues in the CDR3. Germline V lookup: CDR1 LNHDA, CDR2 SQIVND (reference sequence). V shed 7 bases and J 13 bases; nucleotides not matched to a gene: 11. The DNA for the CDR3 is TGTGCCAGTACCCTTAGCGGGGGAAACCCCCAGTTCTTC. It encodes CASTLSGGNPQFF.

The J gene is TRBJ2-5, the V gene TRBV28; no clear D. The germline gives CDR1 MDHEN, CDR2 SYDVKM. V shed 5 bases and J shed 2 bases, with 12 bases lying between them. The CDR3 has 14 amino acids. The CDR3 region has the DNA TGTGCCAGCAGTGTCCTGGGATTTCAAGAGACCCAGTACTTC. Translation: CASSVLGFQETQYF.

The chain is built from TRBV5-6 and TRBJ1-2; possible D gene TRBD1, 5 bases. Germline CDR1 and CDR2: SGHDT and YYEEEE. With 4 bases removed from V and 8 bases from J, the gap between germline ends came to 27 bases. This CDR3 has 17 amino acids. CDR3: CASSRGVRDDQARGYTF. CDR3 coding DNA: TGTGCCAGCAGCCGGGGGGTTCGCGACGACCAGGCTCGAGGCTACACCTTC. Drawing the rest from reference TRBV5-6 and TRBJ1-2, the complete variable domain is DAGVTQSPTHLIKTRGQQVTLRCSPKSGHDTVSWYQQALGQGPQFIFQYYEEEERQRGNFPDRFSGHQFPNYSSELNVNALLLGDSALYLCASSRGVRDDQARGYTFGSGTRLTVV.